A selection of T cell receptor beta chains follows, all from one sample in a study of cytotoxic CD8 clonotypes in ibrutinib-treated CLL. TCRdb's table, derived via immunoSEQ multiplex PCR, lists solely in-frame clones and lacks some. The repertoire includes 30,000 to 50,000 clones, 55% to 80% of them detected once, and under 8% sits in the top ten. Sequencing was performed on PBMCs, taken at disease progression, from a patient treated with ibrutinib. The receptors derive from a human donor with chronic lymphocytic leukemia. CDR3s include the opening cysteine and the closing phenylalanine or tryptophan. A D gene is named only where the DNA matches it firmly. Clone size appears in some rows only: once, few, many, or a class for an expanded clone.

>TRBV5-1|medium-sized|TRBD1|TRBJ1-1
CASSSTGTVTEAFF
TGCGCCAGCAGCTCCACCGGGACAGTGACTGAAGCTTTCTTT
>TRBV18|.|TRBD2|TRBJ2-7
CASSPPRGSGNGEQYF
TGTGCCAGCTCACCACCCCGGGGTAGCGGGAATGGCGAGCAGTACTTC
>TRBV30|few|TRBD1|TRBJ1-2
CAWSVSDRVLDGYTF
TGTGCCTGGAGTGTATCGGACAGGGTGTTGGATGGCTACACCTTC
>TRBV6-1|.|.|TRBJ1-1
CASSEGLRIVNTEAFF
TGTGCCAGCAGTGAAGGACTCCGGATAGTGAACACTGAAGCTTTCTTT
>TRBV20-1|few|.|TRBJ1-1
CSASQIYEAFF
TGCAGTGCTAGCCAAATTTATGAAGCTTTCTTT
>TRBV5-1|.|TRBD1|TRBJ2-7
CASSLGDSALSYEQYF
TGCGCCAGCAGCTTGGGGGACAGTGCCCTCTCCTACGAGCAGTACTTC
>TRBV4-1|.|TRBD1|TRBJ2-7
CASSQGPGTVIEQYF
TGCGCCAGCAGCCAGGGCCCCGGGACAGTCATCGAGCAGTACTTC
>TRBV6-1|once|.|TRBJ2-1
CASRSSASYNEQFF
TGTGCCAGCAGGTCTAGCGCGTCCTACAATGAGCAGTTCTTC
>TRBV7-9|.|TRBD2|TRBJ2-2
CASSLGQAGFAGELFF
TGTGCCAGCAGCTTAGGGCAAGCGGGATTCGCCGGGGAGCTGTTTTTT
>TRBV4-1|.|TRBD1|TRBJ2-1
CASSQSGTGGISWDEQFF
TGCGCCAGCAGCCAGTCCGGGACAGGGGGCATATCGTGGGATGAGCAGTTCTTC
>TRBV7-9|once|TRBD1|TRBJ2-1
CASSQGAQVNEQFF
TGTGCCAGCAGCCAGGGGGCGCAGGTAAATGAGCAGTTCTTC
>TRBV10-3|few|TRBD1|TRBJ1-2
CAISEGQGGGYTF
TGTGCCATCAGTGAGGGCCAGGGGGGTGGCTACACCTTC
>TRBV7-8|.|TRBD1|TRBJ1-5
CASSLVRDRDQPQHF
TGTGCCAGCAGCTTAGTCAGGGACAGGGATCAGCCCCAGCATTTT
>TRBV6-1|.|.|TRBJ2-2
CASKLVGGNTGELFF
TGTGCCAGCAAATTGGTAGGGGGAAACACCGGGGAGCTGTTTTTT
>TRBV29-1|.|TRBD2|TRBJ2-1
CSGTSGYNEQFF
TGCAGCGGGACTAGCGGTTACAATGAGCAGTTCTTC
>TRBV13|.|TRBD2|TRBJ2-1
CASSLGRLREKTNEQFF
TGTGCCAGCAGCTTAGGTCGCTTGCGGGAGAAAACAAACGAGCAGTTCTTC
>TRBV4-1|.|TRBD2|TRBJ2-7
CASSQVRMGLAGGLSSYEQYF
TGCGCCAGCAGCCAAGTAAGGATGGGACTAGCGGGAGGACTGAGCTCCTACGAGCAGTACTTC
>TRBV6-1|.|.|TRBJ2-2
CASRPWEWTGELFF
TGTGCCAGCAGGCCGTGGGAGTGGACCGGGGAGCTGTTTTTT
>TRBV19|.|TRBD1|TRBJ1-4
CASRNSGTANEKLFF
TGTGCCAGTAGGAATTCCGGGACAGCAAATGAAAAACTGTTTTTT
>TRBV19|.|TRBD1|TRBJ1-1
CASSRQGIDTEAFF
TGTGCCAGTAGTAGACAGGGGATCGACACTGAAGCTTTCTTT
>TRBV30|few|.|TRBJ2-7
CAWTRAPLGYEQYF
TGTGCCTGGACTAGAGCGCCCCTCGGGTACGAGCAGTACTTC
>TRBV14|.|.|TRBJ1-4
CASSQFGGATNEKLFF
TGTGCCAGCAGCCAATTCGGGGGCGCGACTAATGAAAAACTGTTTTTT
>TRBV9|.|.|TRBJ2-1
CASSVAGTDNEQFF
TGTGCCAGCAGCGTAGCCGGGACTGACAATGAGCAGTTCTTC
>TRBV7-2|.|.|TRBJ1-4
CASSPVGNEKLFF
TGTGCCAGCAGCCCCGTCGGAAATGAAAAACTGTTTTTT
>TRBV6-1|.|.|TRBJ1-6
CASSRIQEDSPLHF
TGTGCCAGCAGCAGGATTCAAGAGGATTCACCCCTCCACTTT
>TRBV29-1|few|.|TRBJ2-7
CSVANSGAWEQYF
TGCAGCGTTGCCAACAGTGGGGCGTGGGAGCAGTACTTC
>TRBV30|.|.|TRBJ1-1
CAWLGRENTEAFF
TGTGCCTGGTTGGGCAGGGAGAACACTGAAGCTTTCTTT
>TRBV14|once|.|TRBJ1-1
CASTYPVDTLNTEAFF
TGTGCCAGCACCTATCCCGTTGACACCTTGAACACTGAAGCTTTCTTT
>TRBV7-3|.|.|TRBJ2-3
CASSAGVFPDTQYF
TGTGCCAGCAGCGCAGGGGTATTCCCAGATACGCAGTATTTT
>TRBV20-1|.|TRBD2|TRBJ2-1
CSTSVSNEQFF
TGCAGTACTAGCGTCAGCAATGAGCAGTTCTTC
>TRBV5-4|.|.|TRBJ2-5
CASTRLGTGHQETQYF
TGTGCCAGCACCCGCCTCGGGACCGGTCACCAAGAGACCCAGTACTTC
>TRBV15|.|TRBD1|TRBJ1-1
CATSREANWGQGTEAFF
TGTGCCACCAGCAGAGAGGCAAACTGGGGACAGGGAACTGAAGCTTTCTTT
>TRBV7-2|.|.|TRBJ2-7
CASSARDGPYEQYF
TGTGCCAGCAGCGCCCGGGACGGACCCTACGAGCAGTACTTC
>TRBV19|.|.|TRBJ1-6
CASSIEGPLHF
TGTGCCAGTAGTATAGAAGGACCCCTCCACTTT
>TRBV6-5|once|.|TRBJ2-7
CASSYGGSYEQYF
TGTGCCAGCAGTTACGGAGGGTCCTACGAGCAGTACTTC
>TRBV11-2|few|.|TRBJ2-3
CASSRDRGFTDTQYF
TGTGCCAGCAGCAGAGACCGGGGCTTCACAGATACGCAGTATTTT
>TRBV28|.|.|TRBJ1-2
CASGQGYYGYTF
TGTGCCAGCGGTCAGGGTTACTATGGCTACACCTTC
>TRBV7-9|.|.|TRBJ1-1
CASSYSGSTEAFF
TGTGCCAGCAGCTACAGCGGTTCCACTGAAGCTTTCTTT
>TRBV19|medium-sized|.|TRBJ1-5
CASSRDKPNQPQHF
TGTGCCAGTAGTCGGGACAAACCTAATCAGCCCCAGCATTTT
>TRBV27|.|.|TRBJ2-3
CASTSWGGHTDTQYF
TGTGCCAGCACCTCCTGGGGGGGGCATACAGATACGCAGTATTTT
>TRBV20-1|.|.|TRBJ2-1
CSALELGEQFF
TGCAGTGCTTTGGAGTTGGGGGAGCAGTTCTTC
>TRBV7-8|few|.|TRBJ2-3
CASSLGRRGADTQYF
TGTGCCAGCAGCTTAGGTCGGAGAGGGGCAGATACGCAGTATTTT
>TRBV5-4|few|.|TRBJ2-5
CASSLAPGVGETQYF
TGTGCCAGCAGCTTGGCCCCAGGAGTGGGAGAGACCCAGTACTTC
>TRBV18|.|TRBD2|TRBJ2-7
CASSVAGGPSEQYF
TGTGCCAGCTCAGTAGCGGGAGGGCCCTCCGAGCAGTACTTC
>TRBV9|.|.|TRBJ2-1
CASSVAGGSYNEQFF
TGTGCCAGCAGCGTAGCCGGGGGCTCCTACAATGAGCAGTTCTTC
>TRBV2|once|.|TRBJ1-5
CASSAGNQPQHF
TGTGCCAGCAGTGCAGGCAATCAGCCCCAGCATTTT
>TRBV27|.|.|TRBJ2-2
CASSLLGFANTGELFF
TGTGCCAGCAGTTTATTGGGCTTCGCGAACACCGGGGAGCTGTTTTTT
>TRBV9|.|TRBD1|TRBJ1-2
CASNRNRGSEGYTF
TGTGCCAGCAATAGGAACAGGGGGTCTGAAGGCTACACCTTC
>TRBV19|.|TRBD1|TRBJ2-4
CASSRGQGSWILTGKNIQYF
TGTGCCAGTAGTAGGGGACAGGGGTCTTGGATCTTGACTGGCAAAAACATTCAGTACTTC
>TRBV27|.|.|TRBJ2-1
CASSLALVSEQFF
TGTGCCAGCAGTTTAGCGCTAGTTAGTGAGCAGTTCTTC
>TRBV5-1|.|.|TRBJ2-3
CASSFQTDTQYF
TGCGCCAGCAGCTTCCAGACAGATACGCAGTATTTT